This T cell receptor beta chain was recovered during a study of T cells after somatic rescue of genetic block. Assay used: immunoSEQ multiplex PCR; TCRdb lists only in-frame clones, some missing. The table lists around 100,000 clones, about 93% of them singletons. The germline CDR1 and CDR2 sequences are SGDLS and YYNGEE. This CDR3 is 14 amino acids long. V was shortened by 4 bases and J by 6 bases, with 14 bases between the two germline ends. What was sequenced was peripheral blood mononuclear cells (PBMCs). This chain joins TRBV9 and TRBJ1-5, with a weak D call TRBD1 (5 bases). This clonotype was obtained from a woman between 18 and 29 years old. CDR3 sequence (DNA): TGTGCCAGCAGCCCCGCGGGGGGGGTTCAGCCCCAGCATTTT. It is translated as CASSPAGGVQPQHF.